The 26 T cell receptor beta chains listed next were all sequenced from one sample in a study of control samples from healthy donors and cancer patients. Assay: immunoSEQ multiplex PCR; the TCRdb copy retains only in-frame clones and omits some. The sample contains around 170,000 clones, approximately 90% of which appear only once. Material: blood. The receptors shown here come from a woman aged 25 to 39 in good health.

The genes are TRBV12-2 and TRBJ2-7; the table assigns TRBD1, which was not confirmed against the DNA. TRBV12-2 has pseudogene status. The CDR3 runs 13 residues. The CDR3 here is CASPPGVSYEQYF. CDR3 in DNA: TGTGCAAGTCCCCCAGGCGTCTCCTACGAGCAGTACTTC.

V and J are TRBV28 and TRBJ1-5, with D maybe TRBD1 (5 bases). V was shortened by 3 bases and J by 2 bases, with 8 bases between the two germline ends. The CDR3 runs to 14 residues. Germline assignment: CDR1 MDHEN and CDR2 SYDVKM. The CDR3 nucleotides are TGTGCCAGCAGTTTGGGGCTTGGCAATCAGCCCCAGCATTTT. As protein: CASSLGLGNQPQHF. Looking up the rest from reference TRBV28 and TRBJ1-5 gives the full variable domain: DVKVTQSSRYLVKRTGEKVFLECVQDMDHENMFWYRQDPGLGLRLIYFSYDVKMKEKGDIPEGYSVSREKKERFSLILESASTNQTSMYLCASSLGLGNQPQHFGDGTRLSIL.

The chain joins TRBV18 to TRBJ2-2; D unresolved. V was cut by 3 bases and J by 1 base, with 9 bases left in between. The germline V gene has CDR1 KGHSH and CDR2 LQKENI. This CDR3 is 15 amino acids long. This chain's CDR3 is CASSPYPGNTGELFF. CDR3 DNA: TGTGCCAGCTCACCGTATCCAGGGAACACCGGGGAGCTGTTTTTT.

The genes are TRBV11-2 and TRBJ2-7; 8 nucleotides line up with TRBD1. Germline CDR1 SGHAT, CDR2 FQNNGV. This CDR3 is 14 amino acids long. V shed 5 bases and J 0 bases; nucleotides not matched to a gene: 3. The DNA of the CDR3 is TGTGCCAGCAGCCCTGGGACAGGCTCCTACGAGCAGTACTTC. It codes for CASSPGTGSYEQYF.

V and J are TRBV28 and TRBJ1-6, with D perhaps matching TRBD1 (5 bases). Germline CDR1 reads MDHEN; CDR2 reads SYDVKM. The CDR3 runs to 15 residues. Trimming removed 7 bases from V and 8 bases from J, with 18 bases in between. In DNA, the CDR3 is TGTGCCAGCAAAGCCGGAGGGGCAAGCTATTCACCCCTCCACTTT. The encoded protein is CASKAGGASYSPLHF. The variable domain in full, with the rest retrieved from reference TRBV28 and TRBJ1-6, is DVKVTQSSRYLVKRTGEKVFLECVQDMDHENMFWYRQDPGLGLRLIYFSYDVKMKEKGDIPEGYSVSREKKERFSLILESASTNQTSMYLCASKAGGASYSPLHFGNGTRLTVT.

The chain employs TRBV30 and TRBJ1-6; D not resolved. Trimming took off 0 bases at V and 9 bases at J, with 12 bases between the two ends. The CDR3 consists of 14 residues. The germline V gene has CDR1 GTSNPN and CDR2 SVGIG (reference sequence). DNA for the CDR3: TGTGCCTGGAGTGTCAGTAGTGGGATTTCACCCCTCCACTTT. This encodes CAWSVSSGISPLHF.

The chain joins TRBV4-3 to TRBJ2-4; D gene ambiguous. Germline CDR1 and CDR2: LGHNA and YSLEER. V lost 0 bases and J 4 bases, leaving 4 bases between the germline ends. This CDR3 spans 13 amino acids. The CDR3 DNA reads TGCGCCAGCAGCCAAGATAGGAAAAACATTCAGTACTTC. It translates to CASSQDRKNIQYF.

The genes are TRBV11-2 and TRBJ1-5; D unresolved. The V gene lost 6 bases and the J gene lost 3 bases, with 9 bases spanning the gap. Germline V gene lookup returns CDR1 SGHAT and CDR2 FQNNGV. The CDR3 spans 13 residues. The CDR3 region has the DNA TGTGCCAGCAGTCCAGGCCACAATCAGCCCCAGCATTTT. As protein: CASSPGHNQPQHF.

The chain employs TRBV4-1 and TRBJ2-4; 11 bases align to TRBD2. V was clipped by 1 base and J by 0 bases; unmatched bases: 5. This CDR3 region has 18 residues. Germline CDR1 MGHRA, CDR2 YSYEKL. The CDR3 DNA is TGCGCCAGCAGCCAAGTACTAGCGGGAGTTCGAGCCAAAAACATTCAGTACTTC. This translates into CASSQVLAGVRAKNIQYF.

The chain joins TRBV19 to TRBJ1-1; 8 bases are shared with TRBD1. The trim removed 3 bases at V and 2 bases at J, leaving 2 bases unmatched. Germline-derived CDR1 and CDR2 are LNHDA and SQIVND (reference sequence). The CDR3 runs to 14 residues. CDR3 nucleotides: TGTGCCAGTAGTATCGACAGGGGAAACACTGAAGCTTTCTTT. The encoded protein is CASSIDRGNTEAFF.

The DNA of the CDR3 is TGTGCCAGCAGTTCCCCCAGCGGGAGGGCCCTACGCACAGATACGCAGTATTTT. Protein sequence: CASSSPSGRALRTDTQYF. The V and J genes are TRBV28 and TRBJ2-3; 10 bases are a match to TRBD2. V lost 4 bases, J lost 1 base, and 11 bases stayed unmatched. The CDR3 length is 18 residues. Per the germline V gene, CDR1 is MDHEN and CDR2 is SYDVKM.

This clone showed up just once. V and J are TRBV29-1 and TRBJ2-1, with D perhaps matching TRBD1 (7 bases). Trimming removed 5 bases at V and 8 bases at J, with 19 bases between. CDR3 length: 14 residues. In germline, CDR1 is SQVTM, CDR2 ANQGSEA. In DNA form, the CDR3 reads TGCAGCGTTATACCGACAGGGAGGTCGGATGAGCAGTTCTTC. Its protein is CSVIPTGRSDEQFF.

V is TRBV7-3 and J is TRBJ2-6; D remains ambiguous. The CDR3 runs 15 residues. V lost 5 bases, J lost 1 base, and 9 bases lay in between. In germline, CDR1 is SGHTA, CDR2 FQGTGA. CDR3 DNA: TGTGCCAGCAGCCCCACGGTGTCTGGGGCCAACGTCCTGACTTTC. It specifies CASSPTVSGANVLTF.

The count of this clone is one. The V and J genes are TRBV20-1 and TRBJ1-2; possibly TRBD1 for D (6 bases). V lost 3 bases and J lost 4, with 12 bases in between. This CDR3 has 13 residues. In germline, CDR1 is DFQATT, CDR2 SNEGSKA (reference sequence). CDR3 bases: TGCAGTGCTAGTAGTTCAGGGGTCTATGGCTACACCTTC. It yields the protein CSASSSGVYGYTF.

The chain employs TRBV4-1 and TRBJ1-4, with 7 bases matching TRBD1. Germline CDR1 is MGHRA and CDR2 is YSYEKL. The CDR3 is 15 residues long. V was pared by 0 bases and J by 4 bases, with 2 bases of the junction left unmatched. CDR3 DNA sequence: TGCGCCAGCAGCCAAGACAGGGGGGTTAATGAAAAACTGTTTTTT. This translates into CASSQDRGVNEKLFF.

This chain connects TRBV30 to TRBJ2-1; D remains unclear. This CDR3 spans 11 amino acids. V lost 2 bases to trimming and J lost 8 bases, with 7 bases between them. Germline CDR1 is GTSNPN and CDR2 is SVGIG (reference sequence). The CDR3 region is CAWSSSHEQFF. Written as DNA, the CDR3 is TGTGCCTGGAGTTCGAGCCATGAGCAGTTCTTC.

V usage is TRBV27 and J usage is TRBJ2-3; 12 bases are shared with TRBD2. The germline V gene has CDR1 MNHEY and CDR2 SMNVEV (reference sequence). This CDR3 spans 16 amino acids. The J segment lost 3 bases and the V segment lost 5 bases, leaving 6 bases of the junction unmatched. DNA of the CDR3: TGTGCCAGCAGTAAGACTAGCGGGAGTCTAACAGATACGCAGTATTTT. Its protein product is CASSKTSGSLTDTQYF.

The genes are TRBV30 and TRBJ1-1; D gene uncertain. This CDR3 has 12 residues. Germline V lookup: CDR1 GTSNPN, CDR2 SVGIG (reference sequence). Trimming removed 8 bases from V and 4 bases from J, with 14 bases in between. The CDR3 loop is CAGDAGRTEAFF. The CDR3 region has the DNA TGTGCCGGCGATGCCGGGCGCACTGAAGCTTTCTTT.

J is TRBJ1-4 and V is TRBV6-6, with D possibly TRBD1 on 5 matching bases. CDR1 is MNHNY and CDR2 is SVGAGI in the germline V gene (reference sequence). Trimming cost V 0 bases and J 11 bases, with 7 bases left between them. The CDR3 runs 12 residues. The CDR3 sequence: CASSYSGEKLFF. As DNA, the CDR3 is TGTGCCAGCAGTTACTCGGGGGAGAAACTGTTTTTT.

The V gene is TRBV5-1, the J gene TRBJ2-1; 11 bases map to TRBD2. From germline, CDR1 is SGHRS and CDR2 YFSETQ. V gave up 3 bases and J gave up 0 bases; unmatched junction bases: 8. This CDR3 is built from 18 residues. The CDR3 nucleotides are TGCGCCAGCAGCTCCCTAGCGGGAGGCCCTTTCTCCTACAATGAGCAGTTCTTC. Translated, it gives CASSSLAGGPFSYNEQFF.

This clone has more than one count but fewer than ten. This chain uses TRBV6-1 with TRBJ1-1; no reliable D call. Germline-derived CDR1 and CDR2 are MNHNS and SASEGT. The CDR3 contains 18 residues. Trimming took 2 bases from V and 2 from J, leaving 21 bases between them. CDR3 sequence reads: CASSEIRPGLRLNTEAFF. For the CDR3, the DNA is TGTGCCAGCAGTGAAATCCGGCCAGGACTCCGGCTTAACACTGAAGCTTTCTTT.

V is TRBV30 and J is TRBJ1-2; weak D call: TRBD1 (6 bases). Per the germline V gene, CDR1 is GTSNPN and CDR2 is SVGIG (reference sequence). CDR3 length: 13 amino acids. V lost 8 bases and J lost 7, with 20 bases in between. This chain's CDR3 is CAGARLQGGGYTF. CDR3 DNA: TGTGCCGGGGCCCGATTACAGGGTGGTGGCTACACCTTC.

V and J are TRBV28 and TRBJ2-7; perhaps TRBD2 as D (6 bases). The germline V gene has CDR1 MDHEN and CDR2 SYDVKM. Trimming left V 5 bases short and J 7 bases short, with 21 bases between. This CDR3 is built from 15 residues. CDR3 sequence reads: CASSPPFRGGGEQYF. CDR3 DNA sequence: TGTGCCAGCAGTCCCCCGTTTCGGGGTGGAGGGGAGCAGTACTTC.

The V gene is TRBV7-2, the J gene TRBJ2-1, with D possibly called TRBD1 or TRBD2 (6 bases each). This CDR3 spans 17 amino acids. The V end lost 5 bases, the J end lost 4 bases, and 21 bases lay between the germline ends. Germline loops: CDR1 SGHTA, CDR2 FQGNSA. The CDR3 loop is CASSLQAVGGPYNEQFF. For the CDR3, the DNA is TGTGCCAGCAGCCTTCAGGCCGTCGGGGGCCCTTACAATGAGCAGTTCTTC.

The chain uses TRBV10-3 and TRBJ1-4, with 7 bases that match TRBD1. V shed 0 bases, J shed 4 bases, and the junction held 11 bases outside the gene matches. This CDR3 region has 18 residues. CDR1 ENHRY and CDR2 SYGVKD come from the germline V gene. In DNA form, the CDR3 reads TGTGCCATCAGTGAGTCGATGAGGAGACAGGGTTATAATGAAAAACTGTTTTTT. Translating gives CAISESMRRQGYNEKLFF.

J is TRBJ2-7 and V is TRBV4-1, with 7 bases aligning to TRBD1. J was trimmed by 6 bases and V by 5 bases; bases with no gene match: 13. The CDR3 loop spans 15 amino acids. CDR1 MGHRA and CDR2 YSYEKL come from the germline V gene. The CDR3 protein is CASSSRQGGSREQYF. The CDR3 DNA is TGCGCCAGCAGCTCGCGACAGGGTGGGTCACGCGAGCAGTACTTC.